This TCR beta chain is from a study of blood T cell repertoires in COVID-19. Study members were between roughly 18 and 100 years old and lived in over 20 US regions. The study assigned cohorts using participant-reported clinical history. Germline V lookup: CDR1 MNHEY, CDR2 SMNVEV (reference sequence). With 5 bases clipped from V and 8 bases from J, the junction kept 2 bases outside the gene matches. The CDR3 length is 12 residues. Under the authors' procedure: Scientists estimated how many nucleated cells there were by amplifying reference gene primers. The table came from immunoSEQ multiplex PCR; TCRdb's copy has only in-frame clones and leaves some out. That table supplies the V and J calls and clone size; D and trimming were determined from the DNA. Counted here are over 350,000 clones, nearly 90% occurring once; the ten biggest clones make up about 2.1%.

Material for sequencing was PBMCs or T cells enriched from blood (not recorded which). This clonotype was sampled from a woman in her late teens or twenties with acute COVID-19. The gene calls are TRBV27 and TRBJ1-5, with 8 nucleotides matching TRBD1. The CDR3 protein is CASSQTGEPQHF. For the CDR3, the DNA is TGTGCCAGCAGTCAGACAGGGGAGCCCCAGCATTTT.